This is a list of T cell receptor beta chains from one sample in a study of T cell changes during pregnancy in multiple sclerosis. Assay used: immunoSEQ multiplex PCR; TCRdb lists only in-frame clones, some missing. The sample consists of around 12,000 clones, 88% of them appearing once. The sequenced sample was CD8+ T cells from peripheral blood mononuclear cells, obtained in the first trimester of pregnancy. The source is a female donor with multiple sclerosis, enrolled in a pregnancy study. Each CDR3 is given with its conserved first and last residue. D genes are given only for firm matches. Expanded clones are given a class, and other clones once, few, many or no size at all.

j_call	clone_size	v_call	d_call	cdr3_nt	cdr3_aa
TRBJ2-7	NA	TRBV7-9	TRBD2	TGTGCCAGCAGCTGGACTAGCGGGGGGCCCTACGAGCAGTACTTC	CASSWTSGGPYEQYF
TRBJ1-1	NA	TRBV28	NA	TGTGCCAGCAGCATACTGACAGTGAACACTGAAGCTTTCTTT	CASSILTVNTEAFF
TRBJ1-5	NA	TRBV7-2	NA	TGTGCCAGCAGTTACCGGGACACCAATAGCAATCAGCCCCAGCATTTT	CASSYRDTNSNQPQHF
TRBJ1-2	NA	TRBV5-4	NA	TGTGCCAGCAGCTTGGACAGGGTCCCCTATGGCTACACCTTC	CASSLDRVPYGYTF
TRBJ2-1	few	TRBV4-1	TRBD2	TGCGCCAGCAGCCCCACAGTGGCGGGGGAATACAATGAGCAGTTCTTC	CASSPTVAGEYNEQFF
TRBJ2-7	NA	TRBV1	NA	TGCACCAGCAGCCAAGGTCCCCTGACTAGCGGGGACGAGCAGTACTTC	CTSSQGPLTSGDEQYF
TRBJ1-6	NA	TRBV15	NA	TGTGCCACCAGCAGAGAATACGGGAATAACGGAACACCCCTCCACTTT	CATSREYGNNGTPLHF
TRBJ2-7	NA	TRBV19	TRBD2	TGTGCCAGTAGCCTACTAGCGGGGTCCTACGAGCAGTACTTC	CASSLLAGSYEQYF
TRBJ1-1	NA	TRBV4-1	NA	TGCGCCAGCAGCCAAGCCACTACTCTTAACACTGAAGCTTTCTTT	CASSQATTLNTEAFF
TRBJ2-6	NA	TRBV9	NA	TGTGCCAGCAGCCCCCACCGGTACTCTGGGGCCAACGTCCTGACTTTC	CASSPHRYSGANVLTF
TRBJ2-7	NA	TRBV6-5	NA	TGTGCCAGCAGTTATAGTCACTACGGGTCCTACGAGCAGTACTTC	CASSYSHYGSYEQYF
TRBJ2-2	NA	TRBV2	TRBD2	TGTGCCAGCACGGGGGGGGGAGGCGGGGAGCTGTTTTTT	CASTGGGGGELFF
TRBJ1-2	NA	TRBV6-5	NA	TGTGCCAGCGGTTTATCGAGAGGCTACACCTTC	CASGLSRGYTF
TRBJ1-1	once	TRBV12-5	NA	TGTGCTAGTGGTTACCCGGGGGGGCCCACTGAAGCTTTCTTT	CASGYPGGPTEAFF
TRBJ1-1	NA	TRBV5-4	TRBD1	TGTGCCAGCAGCTTTGGTTGGGCCGGACAGGGTGAAGCTTTCTTT	CASSFGWAGQGEAFF
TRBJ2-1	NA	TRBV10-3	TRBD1	TGTGCCATCAGTGAGTTCGGGACAGGGCAGACCTACAATGAGCAGTTCTTC	CAISEFGTGQTYNEQFF
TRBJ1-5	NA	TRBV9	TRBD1	TGTGCCAGCAGCGTAGGGACAGGGAGCAATCAGCCCCAGCATTTT	CASSVGTGSNQPQHF
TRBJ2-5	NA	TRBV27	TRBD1	TGTGCCAGCAGTTTATCGCCAGGGGGCGTACAAGAGACCCAGTACTTC	CASSLSPGGVQETQYF
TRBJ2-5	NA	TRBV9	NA	TGTGCCAGCAGCGGAAGGGGCCGGGAGACCCAGTACTTC	CASSGRGRETQYF
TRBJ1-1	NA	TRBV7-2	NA	TGTGCCAGCAGCTTTATGGCAACCCGAGAAGCTTTCTTT	CASSFMATREAFF
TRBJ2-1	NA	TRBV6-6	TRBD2	TGTGCCAGCAGTTACTCGACTGCTAGCGGGGGTCCTGGGCGGTTCTTC	CASSYSTASGGPGRFF
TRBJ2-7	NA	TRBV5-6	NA	TGTGCCAGCAGCTTTGGGGAGTCGTTCAAGCAGTACTTC	CASSFGESFKQYF
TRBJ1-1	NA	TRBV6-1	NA	TGTGCCAGCAGTGAAGCGTTTGAGGGCACTGAAGCTTTCTTT	CASSEAFEGTEAFF
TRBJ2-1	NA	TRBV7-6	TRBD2	TGTGCCAGCAGCCCTAGCGGGGGTCAGTACAATGAGCAGTTCTTC	CASSPSGGQYNEQFF
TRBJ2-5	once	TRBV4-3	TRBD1	TGCGCCAGCAGCCAGCTGACAGGGCCTCAAGAGACCCAGTACTTC	CASSQLTGPQETQYF
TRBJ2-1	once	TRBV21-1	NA	TGTGCCACCCGCTTTGCGGGATACAATGAGCAGTTCTTC	CATRFAGYNEQFF
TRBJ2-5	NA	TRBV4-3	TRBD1	TGCGCCAGCAGCCAAGCCAGGGGGTCCCAAGAGACCCAGTACTTC	CASSQARGSQETQYF
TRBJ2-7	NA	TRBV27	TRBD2	TGTGCCAGTTCACCAGAAACGGATCTAGCGGGGGGATACGAGCAGTACTTC	CASSPETDLAGGYEQYF
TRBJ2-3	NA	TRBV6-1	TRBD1	TGTGCCAGCAGTGAGGGACAGGGGGCAGATACGCAGTATTTT	CASSEGQGADTQYF
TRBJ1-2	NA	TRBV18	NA	TGTGCCAGCGCTCCAGGGTCCAGCGTCTATGGCTACACCTTC	CASAPGSSVYGYTF
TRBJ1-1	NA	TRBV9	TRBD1	TGTGCCAGCAGTGTTACAGGGGCCATGAACACTGAAGCTTTCTTT	CASSVTGAMNTEAFF
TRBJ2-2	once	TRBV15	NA	TGTGCCACCCGAGGAGCTATATGGAACACCGGGGAGCTGTTTTTT	CATRGAIWNTGELFF
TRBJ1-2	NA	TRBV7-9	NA	TGTGCCAGCAGCGATCTTGGGGCAGGGAATTATGGCTACACCTTC	CASSDLGAGNYGYTF
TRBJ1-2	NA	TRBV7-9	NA	TGTGCCAGCAGCTTCCCAGGGGAAGCTAACTATGGCTACACCTTC	CASSFPGEANYGYTF
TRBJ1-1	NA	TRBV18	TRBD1	TGTGCCAGCTCACCGTACAGGGGTTTGAACACTGAAGCTTTCTTT	CASSPYRGLNTEAFF
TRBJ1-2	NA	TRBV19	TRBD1	TGTGCCAGTAGTATTACCCCGGGACAGGGGGCCGGCGGGACCTTC	CASSITPGQGAGGTF
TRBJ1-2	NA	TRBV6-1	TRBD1	TGTGCCAGCAGTGAACAGACAGGGGGCGGGTATGGCTACACCTTC	CASSEQTGGGYGYTF
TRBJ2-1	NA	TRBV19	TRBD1	TGTGCCAGTAGTGGCCCTCGGACAGGGGGTATGAACAATGAGCAGTTCTTC	CASSGPRTGGMNNEQFF
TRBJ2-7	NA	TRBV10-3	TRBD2	TGTGCCAGCGGGGGGGCCTACGAGCAGTACTTC	CASGGAYEQYF
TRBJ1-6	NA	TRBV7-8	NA	TGTGCCAGCAGCCGCTCGGACAGATTTAGCTCCTATAATTCACCCCTCCACTTT	CASSRSDRFSSYNSPLHF
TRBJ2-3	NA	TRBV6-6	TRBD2	TGTGCCAGCAGTTACCTTGCTAGCGGAGATACGCAGTATTTT	CASSYLASGDTQYF